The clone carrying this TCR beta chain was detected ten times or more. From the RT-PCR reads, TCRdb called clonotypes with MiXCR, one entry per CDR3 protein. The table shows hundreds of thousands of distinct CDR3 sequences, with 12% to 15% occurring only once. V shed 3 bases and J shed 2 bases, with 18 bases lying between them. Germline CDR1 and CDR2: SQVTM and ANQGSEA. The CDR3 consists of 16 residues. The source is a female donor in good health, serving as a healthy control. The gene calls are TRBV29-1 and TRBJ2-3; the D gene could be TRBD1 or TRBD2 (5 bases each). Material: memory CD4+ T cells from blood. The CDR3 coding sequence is TGCAGCGTTGACGCCCGGGGACGGACAATCACAGATACGCAGTATTTT. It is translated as CSVDARGRTITDTQYF.